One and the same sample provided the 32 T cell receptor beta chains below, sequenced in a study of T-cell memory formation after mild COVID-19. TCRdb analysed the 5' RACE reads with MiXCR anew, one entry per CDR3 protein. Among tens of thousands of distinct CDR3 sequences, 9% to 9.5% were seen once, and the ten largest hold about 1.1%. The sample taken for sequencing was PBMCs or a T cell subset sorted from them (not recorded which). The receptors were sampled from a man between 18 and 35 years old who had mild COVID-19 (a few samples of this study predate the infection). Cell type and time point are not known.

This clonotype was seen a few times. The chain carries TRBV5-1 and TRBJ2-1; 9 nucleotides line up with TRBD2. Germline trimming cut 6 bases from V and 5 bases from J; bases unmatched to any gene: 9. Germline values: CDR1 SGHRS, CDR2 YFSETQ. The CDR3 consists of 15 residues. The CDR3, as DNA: TGCGCCAGCATCAACCTAGCGGGGTCAGACAATGAGCAGTTCTTC. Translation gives CASINLAGSDNEQFF.

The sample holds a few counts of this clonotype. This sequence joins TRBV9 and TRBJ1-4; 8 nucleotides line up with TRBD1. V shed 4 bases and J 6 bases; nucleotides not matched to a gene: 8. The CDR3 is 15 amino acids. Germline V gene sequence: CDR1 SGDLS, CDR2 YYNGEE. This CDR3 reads CASSTETGEYEKLFF. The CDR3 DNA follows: TGTGCCAGCAGCACCGAGACAGGGGAATATGAAAAACTGTTTTTT. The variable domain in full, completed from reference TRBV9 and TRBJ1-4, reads DSGVTQTPKHLITATGQRVTLRCSPRSGDLSVYWYQQSLDQGLQFLIQYYNGEERAKGNILERFSAQQFPDLHSELNLSSLELGDSALYFCASSTETGEYEKLFFGSGTQLSVL.

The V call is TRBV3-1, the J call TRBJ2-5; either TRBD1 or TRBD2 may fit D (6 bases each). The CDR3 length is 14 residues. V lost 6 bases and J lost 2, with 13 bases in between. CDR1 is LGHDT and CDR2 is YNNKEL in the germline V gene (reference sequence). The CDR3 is CASSKRGDQETQYF. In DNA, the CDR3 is TGTGCCAGCAGTAAAAGGGGGGATCAAGAGACCCAGTACTTC.

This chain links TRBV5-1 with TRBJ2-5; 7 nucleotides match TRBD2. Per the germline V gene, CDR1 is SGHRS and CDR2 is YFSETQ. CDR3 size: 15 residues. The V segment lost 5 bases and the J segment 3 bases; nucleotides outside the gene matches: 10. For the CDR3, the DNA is TGCGCCAGCAGGCTCTCCTTTGCGGGGGAAGAGACCCAGTACTTC. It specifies CASRLSFAGEETQYF.

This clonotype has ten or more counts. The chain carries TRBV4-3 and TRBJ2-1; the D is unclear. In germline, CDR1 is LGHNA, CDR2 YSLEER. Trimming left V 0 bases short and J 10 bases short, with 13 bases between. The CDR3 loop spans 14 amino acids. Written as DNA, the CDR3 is TGCGCCAGCAGCCAAGATAAAGGCGCGGCCGAGCAGTTCTTC. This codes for CASSQDKGAAEQFF.

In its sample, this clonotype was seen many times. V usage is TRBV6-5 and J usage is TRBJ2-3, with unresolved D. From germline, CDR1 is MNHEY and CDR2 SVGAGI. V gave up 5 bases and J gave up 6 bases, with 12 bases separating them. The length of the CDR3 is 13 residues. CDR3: CASSHIRQDTQYF. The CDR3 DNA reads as TGTGCCAGCAGTCACATACGGCAGGATACGCAGTATTTT.

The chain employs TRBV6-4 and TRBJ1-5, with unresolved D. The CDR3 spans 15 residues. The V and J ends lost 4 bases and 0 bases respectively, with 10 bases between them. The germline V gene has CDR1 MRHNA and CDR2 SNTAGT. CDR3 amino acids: CASSGAGYSNQPQHF. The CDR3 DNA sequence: TGTGCCAGCAGTGGGGCCGGATATAGCAATCAGCCCCAGCATTTT.

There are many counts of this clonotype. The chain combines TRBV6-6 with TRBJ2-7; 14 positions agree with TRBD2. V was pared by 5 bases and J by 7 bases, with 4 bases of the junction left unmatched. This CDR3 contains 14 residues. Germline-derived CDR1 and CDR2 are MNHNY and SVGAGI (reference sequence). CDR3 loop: CASSTGTSGGEQYV. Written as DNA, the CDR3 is TGTGCCAGCAGTACCGGGACTAGCGGGGGAGAGCAGTACGTC.

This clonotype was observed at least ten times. The CDR3 here is CASSSQAGATETQYF. CDR3 bases: TGCGCCAGCAGCTCTCAGGCGGGGGCCACAGAGACCCAGTACTTC. The chain links TRBV5-1 to TRBJ2-5; possible D gene TRBD2, 7 bases. V shed 3 bases and J shed 4 bases, with 16 bases lying between them. Germline V gene sequence: CDR1 SGHRS, CDR2 YFSETQ. The length of the CDR3 is 15 residues.

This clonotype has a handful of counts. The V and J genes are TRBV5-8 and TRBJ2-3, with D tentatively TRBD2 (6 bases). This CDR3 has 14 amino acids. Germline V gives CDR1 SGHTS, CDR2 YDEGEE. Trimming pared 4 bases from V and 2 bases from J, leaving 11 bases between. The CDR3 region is CASSTGTFTDTQYF. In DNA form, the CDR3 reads TGTGCCAGCAGCACCGGGACTTTCACAGATACGCAGTATTTT.

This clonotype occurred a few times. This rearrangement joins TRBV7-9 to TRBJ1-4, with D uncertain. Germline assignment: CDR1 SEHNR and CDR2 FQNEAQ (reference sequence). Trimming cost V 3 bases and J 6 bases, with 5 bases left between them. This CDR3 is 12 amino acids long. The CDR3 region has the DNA TGTGCCAGCAGCTTCATCGATGAAAAACTGTTTTTT. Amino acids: CASSFIDEKLFF. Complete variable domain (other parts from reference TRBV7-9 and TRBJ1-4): DTGVSQNPRHKITKRGQNVTFRCDPISEHNRLYWYRQTLGQGPEFLTYFQNEAQLEKSRLLSDRFSAERPKGSFSTLEIQRTEQGDSAMYLCASSFIDEKLFFGSGTQLSVL.

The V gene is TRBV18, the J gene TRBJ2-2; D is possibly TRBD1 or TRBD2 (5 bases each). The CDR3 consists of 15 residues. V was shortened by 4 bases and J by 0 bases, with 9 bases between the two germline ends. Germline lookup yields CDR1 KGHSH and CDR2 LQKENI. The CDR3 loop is CASSRGMSNTGELFF. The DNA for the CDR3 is TGTGCCAGCTCACGGGGGATGTCGAACACCGGGGAGCTGTTTTTT.

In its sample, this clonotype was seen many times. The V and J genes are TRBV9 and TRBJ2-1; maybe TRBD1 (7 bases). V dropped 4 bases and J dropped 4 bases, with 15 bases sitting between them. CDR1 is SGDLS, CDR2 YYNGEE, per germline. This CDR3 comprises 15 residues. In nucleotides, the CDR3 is TGTGCCAGCAGCCTAGGAGGGGGCCAGTACAATGAGCAGTTCTTC. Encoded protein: CASSLGGGQYNEQFF.

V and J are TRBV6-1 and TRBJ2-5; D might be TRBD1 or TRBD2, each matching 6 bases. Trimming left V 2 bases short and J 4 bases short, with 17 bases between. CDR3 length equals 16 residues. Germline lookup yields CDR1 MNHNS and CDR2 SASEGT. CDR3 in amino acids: CASSEIPGAERETQYF. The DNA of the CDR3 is TGTGCCAGCAGTGAAATTCCGGGGGCGGAACGAGAGACCCAGTACTTC.

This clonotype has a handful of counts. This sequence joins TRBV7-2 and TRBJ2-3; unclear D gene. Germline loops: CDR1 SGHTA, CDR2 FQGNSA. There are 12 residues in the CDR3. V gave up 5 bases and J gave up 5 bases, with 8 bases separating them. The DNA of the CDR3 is TGTGCCAGCAGCCCCTCACAAGATACGCAGTATTTT. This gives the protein CASSPSQDTQYF.

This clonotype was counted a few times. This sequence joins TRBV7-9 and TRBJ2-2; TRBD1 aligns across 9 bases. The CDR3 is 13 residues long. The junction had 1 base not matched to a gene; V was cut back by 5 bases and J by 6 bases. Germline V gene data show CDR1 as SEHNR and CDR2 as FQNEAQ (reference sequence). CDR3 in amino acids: CASSRTGAGELFF. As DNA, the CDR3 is TGTGCCAGCAGCAGGACAGGGGCCGGGGAGCTGTTTTTT.

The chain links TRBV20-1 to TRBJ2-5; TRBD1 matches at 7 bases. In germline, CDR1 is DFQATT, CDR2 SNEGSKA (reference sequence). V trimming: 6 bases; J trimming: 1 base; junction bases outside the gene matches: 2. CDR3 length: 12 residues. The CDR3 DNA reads TGCAGTGCAGGGGACAGCCAAGAGACCCAGTACTTC. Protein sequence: CSAGDSQETQYF.

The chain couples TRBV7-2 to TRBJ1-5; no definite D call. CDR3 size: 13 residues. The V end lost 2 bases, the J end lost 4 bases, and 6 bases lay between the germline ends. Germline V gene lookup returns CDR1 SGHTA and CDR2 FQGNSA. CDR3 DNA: TGTGCCAGCAGCTTAACCATTAATCAGCCCCAGCATTTT. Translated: CASSLTINQPQHF.

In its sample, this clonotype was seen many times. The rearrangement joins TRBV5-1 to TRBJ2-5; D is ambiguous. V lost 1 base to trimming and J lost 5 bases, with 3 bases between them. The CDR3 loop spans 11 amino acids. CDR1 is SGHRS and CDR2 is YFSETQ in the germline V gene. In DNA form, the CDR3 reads TGCGCCAGCAGCTTGATGGAGACCCAGTACTTC. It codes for CASSLMETQYF. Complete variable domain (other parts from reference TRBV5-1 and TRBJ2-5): KAGVTQTPRYLIKTRGQQVTLSCSPISGHRSVSWYQQTPGQGLQFLFEYFSETQRNKGNFPGRFSGRQFSNSRSEMNVSTLELGDSALYLCASSLMETQYFGPGTRLLVL.

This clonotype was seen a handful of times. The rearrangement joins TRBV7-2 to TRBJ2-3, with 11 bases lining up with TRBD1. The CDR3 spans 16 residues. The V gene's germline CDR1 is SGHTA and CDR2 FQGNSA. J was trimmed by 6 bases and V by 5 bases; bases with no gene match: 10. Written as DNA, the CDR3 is TGTGCCAGCAGCCCGTCAACTGGGACAGGGGGGGATACGCAGTATTTT. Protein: CASSPSTGTGGDTQYF.

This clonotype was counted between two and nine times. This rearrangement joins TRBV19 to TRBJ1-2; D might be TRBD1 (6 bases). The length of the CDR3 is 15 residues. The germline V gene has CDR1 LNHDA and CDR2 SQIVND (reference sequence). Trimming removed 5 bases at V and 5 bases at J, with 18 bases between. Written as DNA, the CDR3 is TGTGCCAGTAGTCCGTGGGGACAACTACCTTATGGCTACACCTTC. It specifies CASSPWGQLPYGYTF.

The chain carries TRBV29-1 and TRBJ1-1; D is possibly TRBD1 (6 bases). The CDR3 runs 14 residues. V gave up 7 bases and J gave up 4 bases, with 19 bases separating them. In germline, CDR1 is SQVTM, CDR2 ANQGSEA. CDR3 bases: TGCAGCGCCACGGAACAGGGCCAGAGCACTGAAGCTTTCTTT. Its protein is CSATEQGQSTEAFF. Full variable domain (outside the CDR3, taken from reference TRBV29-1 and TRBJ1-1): SAVISQKPSRDICQRGTSLTIQCQVDSQVTMMFWYRQQPGQSLTLIATANQGSEATYESGFVIDKFPISRPNLTFSTLTVSNMSPEDSSIYLCSATEQGQSTEAFFGQGTRLTVV.

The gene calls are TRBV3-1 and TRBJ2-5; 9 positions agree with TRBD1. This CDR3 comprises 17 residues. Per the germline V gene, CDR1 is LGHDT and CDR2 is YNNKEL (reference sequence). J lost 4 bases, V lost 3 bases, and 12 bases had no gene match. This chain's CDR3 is CASSHHFRDRAGETQYF. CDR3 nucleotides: TGTGCCAGCAGCCATCATTTCCGGGACAGGGCTGGAGAGACCCAGTACTTC.

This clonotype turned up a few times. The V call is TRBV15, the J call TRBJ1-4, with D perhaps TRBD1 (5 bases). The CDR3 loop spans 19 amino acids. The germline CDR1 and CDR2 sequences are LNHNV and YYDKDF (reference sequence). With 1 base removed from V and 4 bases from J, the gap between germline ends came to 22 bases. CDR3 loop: CATSRGPFFPGAHNEKLFF. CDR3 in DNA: TGTGCCACCAGCAGAGGCCCTTTCTTTCCCGGGGCCCATAATGAAAAACTGTTTTTT.

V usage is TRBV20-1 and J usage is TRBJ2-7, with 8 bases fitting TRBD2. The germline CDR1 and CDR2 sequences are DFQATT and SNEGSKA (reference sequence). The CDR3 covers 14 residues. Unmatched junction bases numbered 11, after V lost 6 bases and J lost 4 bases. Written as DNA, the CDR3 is TGCAGTGCCCTACGGGGGGGTAGCTTTTACGAGCAGTACGTC. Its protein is CSALRGGSFYEQYV.

The DNA of the CDR3 is TGCGCCAGCAGCTTGGGGTTGCGGGACATGAACACTGAAGCTTTCTTT. It yields the protein CASSLGLRDMNTEAFF. The rearrangement links TRBV5-1 to TRBJ1-1; D might be TRBD1 (6 bases). V was clipped by 0 bases and J by 0 bases, with 12 bases between them. The CDR3 covers 16 residues. Germline V CDR1 and CDR2: SGHRS, YFSETQ.

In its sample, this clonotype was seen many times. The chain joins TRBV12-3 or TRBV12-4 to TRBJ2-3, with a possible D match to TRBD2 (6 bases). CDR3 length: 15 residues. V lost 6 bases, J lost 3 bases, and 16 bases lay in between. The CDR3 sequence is CASSPPRGRTDTQYF. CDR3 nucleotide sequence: TGTGCCAGCAGCCCCCCGCGGGGACGTACAGATACGCAGTATTTT.

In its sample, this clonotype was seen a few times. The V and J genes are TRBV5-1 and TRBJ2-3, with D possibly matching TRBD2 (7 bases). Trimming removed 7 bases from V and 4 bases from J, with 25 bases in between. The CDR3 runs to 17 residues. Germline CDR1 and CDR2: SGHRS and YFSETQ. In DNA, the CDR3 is TGCGCCAGCCGGGCGGAGGGGGGGCCCAGAAGCGCAGATACGCAGTATTTT. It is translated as CASRAEGGPRSADTQYF.

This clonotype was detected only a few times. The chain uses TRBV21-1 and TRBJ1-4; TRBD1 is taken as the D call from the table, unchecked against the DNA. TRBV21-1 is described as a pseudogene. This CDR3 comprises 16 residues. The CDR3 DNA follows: TGTGCCAGCAGCCCCCCTGAATTGGCAGGGGGCGTTCGACTGTTTTTT. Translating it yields CASSPPELAGGVRLFF.

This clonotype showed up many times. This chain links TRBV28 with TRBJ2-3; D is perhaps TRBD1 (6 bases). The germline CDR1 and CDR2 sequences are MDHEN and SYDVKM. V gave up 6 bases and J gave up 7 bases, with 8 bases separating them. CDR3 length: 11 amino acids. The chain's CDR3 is CASSGTNTQYF. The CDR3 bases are TGTGCCAGCAGCGGGACAAATACGCAGTATTTT.

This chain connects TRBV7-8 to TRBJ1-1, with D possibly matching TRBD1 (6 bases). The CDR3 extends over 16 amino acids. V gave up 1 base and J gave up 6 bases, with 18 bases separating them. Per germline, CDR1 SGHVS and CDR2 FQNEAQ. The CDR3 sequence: CASSLVWGGGKSEAFF. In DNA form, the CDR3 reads TGTGCCAGCAGCTTAGTGTGGGGTGGGGGCAAATCTGAAGCTTTCTTT.

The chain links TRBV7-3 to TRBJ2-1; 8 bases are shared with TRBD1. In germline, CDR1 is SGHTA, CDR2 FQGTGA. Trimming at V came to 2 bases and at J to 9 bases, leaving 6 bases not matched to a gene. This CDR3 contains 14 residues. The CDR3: CASSLGTGNPEQFF. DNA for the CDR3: TGTGCCAGCAGCTTAGGGACAGGAAATCCTGAGCAGTTCTTC.